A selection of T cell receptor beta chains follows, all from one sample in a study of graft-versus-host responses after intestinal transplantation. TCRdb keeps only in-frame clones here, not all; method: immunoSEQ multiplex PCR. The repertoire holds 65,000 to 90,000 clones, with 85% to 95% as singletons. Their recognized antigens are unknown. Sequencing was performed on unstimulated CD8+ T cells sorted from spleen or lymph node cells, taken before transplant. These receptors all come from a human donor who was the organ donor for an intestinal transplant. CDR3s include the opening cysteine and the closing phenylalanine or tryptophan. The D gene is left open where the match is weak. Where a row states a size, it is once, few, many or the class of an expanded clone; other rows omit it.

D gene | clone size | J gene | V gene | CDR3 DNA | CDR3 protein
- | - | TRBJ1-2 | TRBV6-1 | TGTGCCAGCAGTGAATTTGGCGACAGAGAGGGCTACACCTTC | CASSEFGDREGYTF
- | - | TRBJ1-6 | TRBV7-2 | TGTGCCAGCAGCTTAGAATCCACAGGGCCCTATAATTCACCCCTCCACTTT | CASSLESTGPYNSPLHF
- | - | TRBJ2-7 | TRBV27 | TGTGCCAGCAGTCCCAACTCAAGGGGTAGCTACGAGCAGTACTTC | CASSPNSRGSYEQYF
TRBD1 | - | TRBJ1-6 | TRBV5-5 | TGTGCCAGCAGCTTGGTTGGACAGGGAGGCGATTCACCCCTCCACTTT | CASSLVGQGGDSPLHF
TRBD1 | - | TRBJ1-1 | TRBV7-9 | TGTGCCAGCTTGTCTCAGGGGGATACTGAAGCTTTCTTT | CASLSQGDTEAFF
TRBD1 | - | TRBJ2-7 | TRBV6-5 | TGTGCCAGCAGAGAGAGACAGGGGGCCTACGAGCAGTACTTC | CASRERQGAYEQYF
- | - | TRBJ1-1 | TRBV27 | TGTGCCAGCAGATCGACTTCCGGGTGGAACACTGAAGCTTTCTTT | CASRSTSGWNTEAFF
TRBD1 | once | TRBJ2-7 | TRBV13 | TGTGCCAGCAGCTCAAAGGCCGGGACAGGGCCCACCTACGAGCAGTACTTC | CASSSKAGTGPTYEQYF
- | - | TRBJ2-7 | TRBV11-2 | TGTGCCAGCAGCTTAGATACTGGTTACGAGCAGTACTTC | CASSLDTGYEQYF
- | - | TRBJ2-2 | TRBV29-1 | TGCAGCGTTGAAGATCGAAGCGTTTCAATCGGGGAGCTGTTTTTT | CSVEDRSVSIGELFF
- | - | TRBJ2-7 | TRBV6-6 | TGTGCCAGCAGGGATGGCGGGGACTACGAGCAGTACTTC | CASRDGGDYEQYF
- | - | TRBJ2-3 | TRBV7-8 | TGTGCCAGCAGCTTACCCCGAACAGGGCCCATTAGCACAGATACGCAGTATTTT | CASSLPRTGPISTDTQYF
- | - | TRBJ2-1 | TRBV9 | TGTGCCAGCAGCGTAGCGGGCTCCTACAATGAGCAGTTCTTC | CASSVAGSYNEQFF
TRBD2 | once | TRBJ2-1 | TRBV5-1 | TGCGCCAGCAGTTTAGGACTAGAGGTCGGCAATGAGCAGTTCTTC | CASSLGLEVGNEQFF
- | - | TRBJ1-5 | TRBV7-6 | TGTGCCAGCAGCTTAGCCCGGAGTTATCAGCCCCAGCATTTT | CASSLARSYQPQHF
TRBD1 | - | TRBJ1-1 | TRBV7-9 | TGTGCCAGCAGAACAGGGGGCGCGAACACTGAAGCTTTCTTT | CASRTGGANTEAFF
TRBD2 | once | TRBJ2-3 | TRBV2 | TGTGCCAGGACCGGGACTAGCGTACCCACAGATACGCAGTATTTT | CARTGTSVPTDTQYF
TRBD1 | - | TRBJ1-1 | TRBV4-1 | TGCGCCAGCAGCCACACGACAGGGACCGCTGAAGCTTTCTTT | CASSHTTGTAEAFF